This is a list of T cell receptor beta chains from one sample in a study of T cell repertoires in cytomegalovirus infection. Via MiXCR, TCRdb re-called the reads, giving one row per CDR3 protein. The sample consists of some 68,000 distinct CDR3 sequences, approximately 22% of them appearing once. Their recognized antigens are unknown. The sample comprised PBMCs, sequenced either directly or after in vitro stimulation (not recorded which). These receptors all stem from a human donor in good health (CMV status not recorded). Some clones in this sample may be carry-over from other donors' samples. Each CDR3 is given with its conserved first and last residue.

cdr3_aa: CASSLSETYEQYF
v_call: TRBV7-2

cdr3_aa: CASSLYLAGYYEQYF
v_call: TRBV12-3/TRBV12-4

cdr3_aa: CASRGIQETQYF
v_call: TRBV6-5

cdr3_aa: CASSRDSQYEQYF
v_call: TRBV5-4

cdr3_aa: CAWSGARDNSPLHF
v_call: TRBV30

cdr3_aa: CASSYPSGDEQFF
v_call: TRBV5-4

cdr3_aa: CASSPIDPYTEAFF
v_call: TRBV4-3

cdr3_aa: CASSQEAPGSGPYNEQFF
v_call: TRBV4-3

cdr3_aa: CASSLSTGTENTEAFF
v_call: TRBV28

cdr3_aa: CASSVGPQETQYF
v_call: TRBV9

cdr3_aa: CASSLGVNTGELFF
v_call: TRBV7-2

cdr3_aa: CASSKITGDSNYGYTF
v_call: TRBV6-5

cdr3_aa: CASSFGGGGTQYF
v_call: TRBV12-3/TRBV12-4

cdr3_aa: CASSQTTDNNEQFF
v_call: TRBV7-2

cdr3_aa: CASSRTGTLTDTQYF
v_call: TRBV4-3

cdr3_aa: CASSLPLAGRFF
v_call: TRBV11-2

cdr3_aa: CASSKRDTYGYTF
v_call: TRBV7-8

cdr3_aa: CATREQGAPTDTQYF
v_call: TRBV10-3

cdr3_aa: CASSQSVGSESYEQYF
v_call: TRBV4-1

cdr3_aa: CASSPSYYNEQFF
v_call: TRBV14

cdr3_aa: CASSSGIYEQYF
v_call: TRBV7-8

cdr3_aa: CATSQMVNTEAFF
v_call: TRBV4-1

cdr3_aa: CASSLVAEGASNQPQHF
v_call: TRBV7-2

cdr3_aa: CASSIAPTSGRPYNEQFF
v_call: TRBV19

cdr3_aa: CASSQEPNTGVGANVLTF
v_call: TRBV4-1

cdr3_aa: CASSWKPDTQYF
v_call: TRBV28

cdr3_aa: CASSPGTGVLTVHGYTF
v_call: TRBV18

cdr3_aa: CASSLAGGTNTGELFF
v_call: TRBV7-9

cdr3_aa: CASSLGASRADTQYF
v_call: TRBV7-2

cdr3_aa: CASSWTNTEAFF
v_call: TRBV11-3

cdr3_aa: CASSLWTGGDSPLHF
v_call: TRBV7-2

cdr3_aa: CASSLGGGLALYEQYF
v_call: TRBV7-2

cdr3_aa: CASSPLGTSGSSETQYF
v_call: TRBV27

cdr3_aa: CASSSRVGEAANEKLFF
v_call: TRBV7-2

cdr3_aa: CASSLNHYGYTF
v_call: TRBV7-2

cdr3_aa: CSARATGTSPLHF
v_call: TRBV20-1

cdr3_aa: CASSLEGGRGYTF
v_call: TRBV7-2

cdr3_aa: CASSLDSHEQFF
v_call: TRBV7-8

cdr3_aa: CASSSLEPANEQFF
v_call: TRBV5-1